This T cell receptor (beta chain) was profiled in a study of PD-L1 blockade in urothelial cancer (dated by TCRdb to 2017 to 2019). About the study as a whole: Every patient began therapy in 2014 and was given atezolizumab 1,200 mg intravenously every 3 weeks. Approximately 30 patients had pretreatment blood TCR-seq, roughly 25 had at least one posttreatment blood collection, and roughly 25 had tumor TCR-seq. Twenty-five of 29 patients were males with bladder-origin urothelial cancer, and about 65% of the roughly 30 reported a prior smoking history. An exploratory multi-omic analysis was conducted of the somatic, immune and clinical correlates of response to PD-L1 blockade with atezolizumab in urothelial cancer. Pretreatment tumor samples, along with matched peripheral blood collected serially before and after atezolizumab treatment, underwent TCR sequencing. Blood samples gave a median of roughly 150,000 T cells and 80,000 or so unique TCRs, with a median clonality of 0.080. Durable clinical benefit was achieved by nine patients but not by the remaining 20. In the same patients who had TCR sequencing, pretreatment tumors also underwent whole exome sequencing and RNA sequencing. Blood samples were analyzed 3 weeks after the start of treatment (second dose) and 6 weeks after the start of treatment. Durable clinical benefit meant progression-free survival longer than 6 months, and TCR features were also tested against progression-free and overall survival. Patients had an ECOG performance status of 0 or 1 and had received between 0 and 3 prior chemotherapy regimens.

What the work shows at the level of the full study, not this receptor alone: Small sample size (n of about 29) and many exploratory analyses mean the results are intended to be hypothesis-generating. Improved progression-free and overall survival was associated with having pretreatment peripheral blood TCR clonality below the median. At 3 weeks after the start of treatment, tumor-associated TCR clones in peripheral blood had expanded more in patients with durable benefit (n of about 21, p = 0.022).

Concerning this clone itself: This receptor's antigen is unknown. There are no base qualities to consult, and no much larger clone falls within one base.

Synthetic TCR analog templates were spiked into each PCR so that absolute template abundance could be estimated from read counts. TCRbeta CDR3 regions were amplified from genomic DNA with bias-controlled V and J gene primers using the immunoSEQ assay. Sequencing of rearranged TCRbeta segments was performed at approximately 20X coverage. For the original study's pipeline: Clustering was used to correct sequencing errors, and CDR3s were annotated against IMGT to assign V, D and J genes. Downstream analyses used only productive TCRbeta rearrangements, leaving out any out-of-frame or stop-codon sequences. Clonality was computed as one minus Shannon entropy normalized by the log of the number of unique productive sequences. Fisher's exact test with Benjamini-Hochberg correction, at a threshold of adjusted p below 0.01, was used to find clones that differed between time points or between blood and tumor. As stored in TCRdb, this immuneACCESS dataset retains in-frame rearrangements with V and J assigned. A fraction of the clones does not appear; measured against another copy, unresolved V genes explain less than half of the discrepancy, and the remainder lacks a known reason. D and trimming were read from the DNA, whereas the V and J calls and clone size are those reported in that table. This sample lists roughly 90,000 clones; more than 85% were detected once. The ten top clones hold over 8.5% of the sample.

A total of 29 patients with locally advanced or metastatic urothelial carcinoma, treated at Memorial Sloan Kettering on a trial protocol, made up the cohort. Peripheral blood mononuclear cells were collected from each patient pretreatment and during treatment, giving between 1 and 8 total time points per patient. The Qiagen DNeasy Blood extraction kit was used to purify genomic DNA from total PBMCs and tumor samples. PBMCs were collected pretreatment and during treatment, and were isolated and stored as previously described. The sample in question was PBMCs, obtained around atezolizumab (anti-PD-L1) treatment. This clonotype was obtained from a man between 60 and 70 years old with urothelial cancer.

The DNA reads TGTGCCATTGATACAGGGGGCGTGCCCGGGGAGCTGTTTTTT. The translation is CAIDTGGVPGELFF. Recombination joined TRBV10-3 with TRBJ2-2, and 9 junction bases match TRBD1. V trim: 9 bases; J trim: 6 bases; unmatched bases: 8. The CDR1 and CDR2 encoded by the germline V gene are ENHRY and SYGVKD. The CDR3 goes from the cysteine to the phenylalanine over 14 residues. CDR3 DNA only is kept here, 42 bases in frame from base 1.